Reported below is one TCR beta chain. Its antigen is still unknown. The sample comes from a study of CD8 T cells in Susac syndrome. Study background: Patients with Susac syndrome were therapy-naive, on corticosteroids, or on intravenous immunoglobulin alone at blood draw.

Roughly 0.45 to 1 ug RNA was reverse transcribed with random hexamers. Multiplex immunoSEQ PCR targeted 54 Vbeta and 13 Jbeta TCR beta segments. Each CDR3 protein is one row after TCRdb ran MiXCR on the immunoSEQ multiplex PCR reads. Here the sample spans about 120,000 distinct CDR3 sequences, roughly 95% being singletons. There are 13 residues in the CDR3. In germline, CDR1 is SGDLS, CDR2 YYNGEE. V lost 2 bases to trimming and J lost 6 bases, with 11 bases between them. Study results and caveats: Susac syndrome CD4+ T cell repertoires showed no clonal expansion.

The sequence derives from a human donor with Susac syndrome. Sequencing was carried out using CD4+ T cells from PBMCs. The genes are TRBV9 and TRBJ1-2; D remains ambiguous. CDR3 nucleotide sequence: TGTGCCAGCAGCGTCTCCCCCAAGGATGGCTACACCTTC. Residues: CASSVSPKDGYTF.